The 7 T cell receptor beta chains below come from one sample, sequenced in a study of tumor-infiltrating lymphocytes in primary liver carcinoma. With a constant-region primer, TCR beta cDNA was made from 400 to 550 ng of total RNA. Each TCR beta library was derived from three nested multiplex PCR rounds that employed slightly modified ARM-PCR. A C-beta reverse primer and TRBV1-TRBV30 forward primers served in each of the first two PCR rounds, at ten to eleven cycles apiece. One entry per CDR3 protein, called by TCRdb with MiXCR from the multiplex PCR reads. The sample contains 310,000 or so distinct CDR3 sequences, roughly 60% of which appear only once. Researchers drew blood RNA from unsorted whole blood and extracted germline DNA as well. The sequenced sample was peripheral blood. Source of these receptors: a woman in her thirties with primary liver carcinoma and hepatitis B virus infection.

Comment on this clonotype: Since a much larger clone is just one base distant, this may be a read error. It is likely a read error, because the conserved phenylalanine at the end of the CDR3 is missing. The rearrangement links TRBV12-3 or TRBV12-4 to TRBJ2-5; D is unresolved. V dropped 2 bases and J dropped 3 bases, with 13 bases sitting between them. The CDR3 extends over 15 amino acids. CDR3 coding DNA: TGTGCCAGCAGTTTATATCAGGACCGGGAAGAGACCCAGTACTTA. Translating gives CASSLYQDREETQYL.

As regards this clonotype: Because it lacks the conserved phenylalanine or tryptophan at the end, this CDR3 is likely a read error. This rearrangement joins TRBV6-1 to TRBJ2-1; a possible D gene is TRBD1 (5 bases). The germline V gene has CDR1 MNHNS and CDR2 SASEGT. CDR3 length: 15 amino acids. The V gene lost 4 bases and the J gene lost 5 bases, with 15 bases spanning the gap. CDR3 DNA: TGTGCCAGCAGTGTAGAGGCAGGGTATGACAATGAGCAGTTCTCC. Protein product: CASSVEAGYDNEQFS.

The CDR3 nucleotides are TGTGCCAGCAGCTTAGGGAGGAGGGGGGGGGTAAGCGAGCAGTACTTC. Protein: CASSLGRRGGVSEQYF. The chain links TRBV7-8 to TRBJ2-7; weak D call: TRBD2 (7 bases). Between the trimmed V and J ends, which lost 1 base and 6 bases, there was a span of 19 bases. Germline V gene data show CDR1 as SGHVS and CDR2 as FQNEAQ. The CDR3 runs 16 residues.

This clonotype was counted ten times or more. The rearrangement joins TRBV11-2 to TRBJ2-1; perhaps TRBD2 as D (5 bases). The CDR3 consists of 17 residues. Deletions cut 5 bases from V and 1 base from J, with 18 bases between. The germline CDR1 and CDR2 sequences are SGHAT and FQNNGV. CDR3 DNA: TGTGCCAGCAGCCCTAGCCGAGGTCGAAGGTCCTACAATGAGCAGTTCTTC. It yields the protein CASSPSRGRRSYNEQFF.

The V and J genes are TRBV11-1 and TRBJ2-1; 9 bases fit TRBD2. This CDR3 is 15 amino acids long. Germline trimming cut 5 bases from V and 9 bases from J; bases unmatched to any gene: 11. Germline V gene sequence: CDR1 SGHAT, CDR2 FQDESV (reference sequence). Here the CDR3 DNA reads TGTGCCAGCAGCGCCATTAGCGGGAGTTCAGGTGAGCAGTTCTTC. Translated, it gives CASSAISGSSGEQFF. Drawing the rest from reference TRBV11-1 and TRBJ2-1, the complete variable domain is EAEVAQSPRYKITEKSQAVAFWCDPISGHATLYWYRQILGQGPELLVQFQDESVVDDSQLPKDRFSAERLKGVDSTLKIQPAELGDSAMYLCASSAISGSSGEQFFGPGTRLTVL.

This clonotype occurred once. No conserved phenylalanine or tryptophan ends this CDR3, so it is likely a read error. V and J are TRBV11-3 and TRBJ2-1; D assignment may be TRBD1 or TRBD2 (5 bases each). Germline values: CDR1 SGHNT, CDR2 YENEEA. There are 14 residues in the CDR3. With 1 base removed from V and 7 bases from J, the gap between germline ends came to 11 bases. The CDR3 coding sequence is TGTGCCAGCAGCTTAGGAGGGGAGAAAAATGAGCAGTTCTCC. Its protein product is CASSLGGEKNEQFS.

The gene calls are TRBV11-2 and TRBJ2-7; D is perhaps TRBD1 (6 bases). The last part of the DNA fits TRBJ2-1 better; the J call may be wrong. Germline CDR1 and CDR2: SGHAT and FQNNGV. CDR3 length equals 14 residues. For the CDR3, the DNA is TGTGCCAGCAAACCGCGACAGGCCCGAGACGAGCAGTTCTTC. Translated: CASKPRQARDEQFF.